The rows below give T cell receptor beta chains drawn from one sample of a study of cytomegalovirus exposure and HLA in healthy donors. The data were produced by immunoSEQ multiplex PCR, yet TCRdb's version contains in-frame clones alone and is incomplete. Found here are 100,000 or so clones, more than 60% of them singletons; the top ten hold roughly 2.5%. The sample was PBMCs. These receptors were taken from a female donor in good health and CMV-seronegative. Both conserved end residues are part of each CDR3. A D gene is named only where the DNA matches it firmly. The size of a clone is reported for some rows only, either as once, few or many, or as a class for expanded clones.

J gene,V gene,clone size,D gene,CDR3 DNA,CDR3 protein
TRBJ2-7,TRBV27,-,-,TGTGCCAGCAGTGTAGTCAGGGACTACGAGCAGTACTTC,CASSVVRDYEQYF
TRBJ2-3,TRBV6-1,-,TRBD2,TGTGCCAGCAGTGAACAACCACTAGCGGGCGGCGGGGATACGCAGTATTTT,CASSEQPLAGGGDTQYF
TRBJ2-5,TRBV25-1,-,TRBD1,TGTGCCAGCACGACAGGGTTGTTTGAAGAGACCCAGTACTTC,CASTTGLFEETQYF
TRBJ2-5,TRBV7-8,-,TRBD2,TGTGCCAGCAGCTTGGGACTAGCGGGGGAGACCCAGTACTTC,CASSLGLAGETQYF
TRBJ2-1,TRBV4-1,-,-,TGCGCCAGCAGCCAAGGGACTCCCCCTGGGGATGAGCAGTTCTTC,CASSQGTPPGDEQFF
TRBJ2-4,TRBV7-2,-,-,TGTGCCAGCAGCGTCGACTTGGGCATTCAGTACTTC,CASSVDLGIQYF
TRBJ2-5,TRBV6-5,-,-,TGTGCCAGCAGTTACTCTGGGCAGGGAAGGGAGACCCAGTACTTC,CASSYSGQGRETQYF
TRBJ2-2,TRBV13,-,TRBD2,TGTGCCAGCAAACCTTGGACTAGCGGGGGGGCCGGGGAGCTGTTTTTT,CASKPWTSGGAGELFF
TRBJ2-1,TRBV7-8,-,TRBD2,TGTGCCAGCAGCTTAGCCCTCACTAGCGGGGGGTTATATTATGAGCAGTTCTTC,CASSLALTSGGLYYEQFF
TRBJ2-2,TRBV2,-,TRBD2,TGTGCCAGCAACCCGGGGGGGGACGGGAACACCGGGGAGCTGTTTTTT,CASNPGGDGNTGELFF
TRBJ2-7,TRBV19,-,-,TGTGCCAGAGGGGAGGCCAGGGTGAGTGACGAGCAGTACTTC,CARGEARVSDEQYF
TRBJ2-1,TRBV6-5,-,TRBD1,TGTGCCAGCAGTTCCTCGGGACAGTTTTACAATGAGCAGTTCTTC,CASSSSGQFYNEQFF
TRBJ1-4,TRBV2,-,-,TGTGCCAGCGGACGGGAGAATCAGAATGAAAAACTGTTTTTT,CASGRENQNEKLFF
TRBJ1-1,TRBV12-5,-,TRBD1,TGTGCTAGTGGTTACGGGACAGCAGTCGAAGCTTTCTTT,CASGYGTAVEAFF
TRBJ2-5,TRBV9,-,TRBD2,TGTGCCAGCAGCGTAGTTAGCGGGGGCCAAGAGACCCAGTACTTC,CASSVVSGGQETQYF
TRBJ1-6,TRBV7-9,-,-,TGTGCCAGCATTGGACAGCCCAATTCACCCCTCCACTTT,CASIGQPNSPLHF
TRBJ2-7,TRBV7-2,few,TRBD2,TGTGCCAGCAGCTCCGAAACTAGCGGGGTTAAGCAGTACTTC,CASSSETSGVKQYF
TRBJ1-5,TRBV6-5,few,TRBD1,TGTGCCAGCAGTAGACAGGGGAACAATCAGCCCCAGCATTTT,CASSRQGNNQPQHF
TRBJ1-1,TRBV5-4,-,-,TGTGCCAGCGGATCCGAGGTCATTCGGTCGAAAGCTTTCTTT,CASGSEVIRSKAFF
TRBJ2-7,TRBV2,-,TRBD1,TGTGCCAGCAGGGACCCGGGACAGGGCTACGAGCAGTACTTC,CASRDPGQGYEQYF
TRBJ2-1,TRBV7-9,-,TRBD2,TGTGCCAGCAGCTTACTGGCTAGCGGGGTGGGTAATGAGCAGTTCTTC,CASSLLASGVGNEQFF
TRBJ1-1,TRBV10-1,-,TRBD1,TGCGCCAGCAGTGCCTACTCCGGGACAGGGGAGGTGAACACTGAAGCTTTCTTT,CASSAYSGTGEVNTEAFF
TRBJ1-1,TRBV27,few,-,TGTGCCAGCAGTTTCGGTCCTAGGGGATCGAACACTGAAGCTTTCTTT,CASSFGPRGSNTEAFF
TRBJ2-3,TRBV29-1,-,-,TGCAGCGTTGAAGATGCCCGGACAGATACGCAGTATTTT,CSVEDARTDTQYF
TRBJ2-3,TRBV7-2,-,TRBD2,TGTGCCAGCAGCTTAGGTGCGGGGGGGGGCACAGATACGCAGTATTTT,CASSLGAGGGTDTQYF
TRBJ1-4,TRBV4-2,-,TRBD1,TGTGCCAGCAGCCAAGACCCGGGACAGGCTAATGAAAAACTGTTTTTT,CASSQDPGQANEKLFF
TRBJ1-3,TRBV30,-,-,TGTGCCTGGACCCGAGACAGCGGAAACACCATATATTTT,CAWTRDSGNTIYF
TRBJ2-5,TRBV7-2,-,TRBD2,TGTGCCAGCAGCTTAGTAGCCAGCGGGGGGTGGGAGACCCAGTACTTC,CASSLVASGGWETQYF
TRBJ2-3,TRBV18,once,TRBD1,TGTGCCAGCTCACCACCAGGGACAGGGTCAAAAGTAGGTGATACGCAGTATTTT,CASSPPGTGSKVGDTQYF
TRBJ1-1,TRBV2,-,-,TGTGCCAGCAGGAAAACAGGGAACACTGAAGCTTTCTTT,CASRKTGNTEAFF
TRBJ2-3,TRBV7-6,-,TRBD2,TGTGCCAGCAGCTTAAGTAGCGGGGGGGCTCGCCCAGATACGCAGTATTTT,CASSLSSGGARPDTQYF
TRBJ1-1,TRBV7-5,-,-,TGTGTCAGAAGCCCCTGTCCGGGGGGCACTGAAGCTTTCTTT,CVRSPCPGGTEAFF
TRBJ1-1,TRBV29-1,-,-,TGCAGCGTTGAATTTCGACTGCGCAACACTGAAGCTTTCTTT,CSVEFRLRNTEAFF
TRBJ2-7,TRBV12-5,-,TRBD1,TGTGCTAGTGGCCTGGGACAGGGACCGGACAAGCAGTACTTC,CASGLGQGPDKQYF
TRBJ1-4,TRBV6-1,few,-,TGTGCCAGCAGACTGGTTGAAAAACTGTTTTTT,CASRLVEKLFF
TRBJ1-2,TRBV5-6,-,TRBD1,TGTGCCAGCAGCACACGTAACAGGGGCGCCCGCTATGGCTACACCTTC,CASSTRNRGARYGYTF
TRBJ2-3,TRBV5-1,-,-,TGCGCCAGCAGCGTACGAGGAGGATTCGGCACAGATACGCAGTATTTT,CASSVRGGFGTDTQYF
TRBJ2-3,TRBV2,-,TRBD2,TGTGCCAGCAGTATAGGGCGGGGGGGAGGAGATACGCAGTATTTT,CASSIGRGGGDTQYF
TRBJ1-2,TRBV5-1,-,TRBD1,TGCGCCAGCAGCCCGGCAGGACAGGGGGGGGAAGGCTACACCTTC,CASSPAGQGGEGYTF
TRBJ1-4,TRBV19,-,-,TGTGCCAGTAGTATGGAGACAACTAATGAAAAACTGTTTTTT,CASSMETTNEKLFF
TRBJ2-2,TRBV5-1,-,TRBD2,TGCGCCAGCAGCTCCGCCGGGACTAGGGGCACCGGGGAGCTGTTTTTT,CASSSAGTRGTGELFF
TRBJ1-2,TRBV15,-,-,TGTGCCACCAGCAGATCGGGCAGGGTGGATGGCTACACCTTC,CATSRSGRVDGYTF
TRBJ2-7,TRBV9,once,-,TGTGCCAGCAGCCCCCTATCGTTCCCATACGAGCAGTACTTC,CASSPLSFPYEQYF
TRBJ1-1,TRBV30,-,TRBD1,TGTGCCTGGAGGGTTCTCGCAGGGGGCCCGAACACTGAAGCTTTCTTT,CAWRVLAGGPNTEAFF
TRBJ1-2,TRBV5-1,few,-,TGCGCCAGCAGCTTAGCGAACGGCCCTGCGGGCTACACCTTC,CASSLANGPAGYTF
TRBJ1-1,TRBV19,few,-,TGTGCCAGTAGTACAACAGAGAACACTGAAGCTTTCTTT,CASSTTENTEAFF
TRBJ2-7,TRBV5-1,-,TRBD2,TGCGCCAGCAGCTCGGGACTAGCGGGGGGTGGATACGAGCAGTACTTC,CASSSGLAGGGYEQYF
TRBJ1-5,TRBV7-2,-,-,TGTGCCAGCAGTCCAGGACAGCCAAATAGCAATCAGCCCCAGCATTTT,CASSPGQPNSNQPQHF
TRBJ2-7,TRBV11-3,-,-,TGTGCCAGCAGCTTATGGGCAGGGCCCCCCTACGAGCAGTACTTC,CASSLWAGPPYEQYF
TRBJ1-2,TRBV21-1,-,-,TGTGCCAGCAGCAGCAGACAGGGCCTTCTGTATGGCTACACCTTC,CASSSRQGLLYGYTF
TRBJ2-1,TRBV5-4,-,TRBD2,TGTGCCAGCAGCTTGCCTAGCGGGGGGGACAATGAGCAGTTCTTC,CASSLPSGGDNEQFF
TRBJ2-6,TRBV7-9,-,TRBD1,TGTGCCAGCAGCTTGGACAGGGGGCTCTCTGGGGCCAACGTCCTGACTTTC,CASSLDRGLSGANVLTF
TRBJ1-1,TRBV13,few,TRBD1,TGTGCCAGCAGCCTCAATCCGGGACAGGGTTTTCCCGAAGCTTTCTTT,CASSLNPGQGFPEAFF